A selection of T cell receptor beta chains follows, all from one sample in a study of monozygotic twins with inflammatory bowel disease. TCRdb reprocessed the 5' RACE reads and stores each CDR3 protein as one record, lacking DNA. In all, the sample yields 400,000 or so distinct CDR3 sequences. Sequences were obtained from blood. These receptors originate from a human donor with ulcerative colitis or Crohn's disease, or a healthy co-twin of an affected twin (not recorded which). The CDR3 runs from the conserved cysteine through the conserved F or W.

TRBV18	14	TRBJ1-1	CASSPARVETEAFF
TRBV20-1	13	TRBJ1-1	CSARTGGLVEAFF
TRBV5-5	15	TRBJ2-5	CASSLFGGEGETQYF
TRBV7-2	15	TRBJ2-3	CASSLAGPTADTQYF
TRBV29-1	12	TRBJ2-3	CSVDISTDTQYF
TRBV4-2	15	TRBJ2-5	CASSQGDSNTETQYF
TRBV19	16	TRBJ2-1	CASSKTASSSYNEQFF
TRBV5-1	16	TRBJ2-7	CASSDRTGGTGSEQYF
TRBV6-1	15	TRBJ2-7	CASKGEGGNSYEQYF
TRBV12-3/TRBV12-4	15	TRBJ2-3	CASSPGLLLTDTQYF
TRBV7-2	17	TRBJ2-3	CASSLGGRGGNTDTQYF
TRBV5-1	12	TRBJ1-2	CASSLSRLDYTF
TRBV30	17	TRBJ1-1	CAWSIRRGLLMNTEAFF
TRBV29-1	16	TRBJ2-1	CSVDNRLAGGVNEQFF
TRBV10-3	14	TRBJ1-5	CAISEGRNNQPQHF
TRBV7-9	15	TRBJ1-5	CASSFGQGAGQPQHF
TRBV5-4	15	TRBJ2-3	CASSVDSPSTDTQYF
TRBV5-1	15	TRBJ2-7	CASSLEGIRRDEQYF
TRBV4-3	14	TRBJ2-2	CASSQVGPTGELFF
TRBV7-2	15	TRBJ1-6	CASSGTGPVNSPLHF
TRBV29-1	15	TRBJ2-1	CSATSAQRGYNEQFF
TRBV6-1	15	TRBJ1-1	CASRSLQLMNTEAFF
TRBV20-1	15	TRBJ1-1	CSARDPRTANTEAFF
TRBV5-5	15	TRBJ1-1	CASSITGAMNTEAFF
TRBV12-3/TRBV12-4	15	TRBJ2-1	CASSRTGGSYNEQFF
TRBV14	16	TRBJ1-1	CASSQNAPGLATEAFF
TRBV20-1	13	TRBJ2-1	CSARLVSYNEQFF
TRBV7-2	16	TRBJ2-2	CASSLVVGAGTGELFF
TRBV6-4	18	TRBJ2-1	CASSDLVFSGATYNEQFF
TRBV4-2	16	TRBJ1-4	CASSHDGQVANEKLFF
TRBV28	14	TRBJ2-2	CASSSTRNTGELFF
TRBV16	13	TRBJ2-2	CASSQSNGGELFF
TRBV6-5	13	TRBJ1-1	CASSYEQITEAFF
TRBV6-6	14	TRBJ2-5	CASKGTLREETQYF
TRBV12-3/TRBV12-4	13	TRBJ2-1	CASSLDIRLEQFF
TRBV7-9	17	TRBJ2-2	CASSLPYQGARTGELFF
TRBV10-2	15	TRBJ1-5	CASSESRGRAQPQHF
TRBV5-6	14	TRBJ1-1	CASSLGPMNTEAFF
TRBV30	15	TRBJ2-3	CAWSVGGGSRDTQYF
TRBV11-3	15	TRBJ2-2	CASSLSSVTAGELFF
TRBV3-1	13	TRBJ2-3	CASSQQGADTQYF
TRBV18	17	TRBJ2-2	CASSPITGSLNTGELFF
TRBV10-3	13	TRBJ2-7	CAISEGREVEQYF
TRBV28	14	TRBJ2-1	CASSATGLYNEQFF
TRBV14	12	TRBJ2-3	CASSPGGTTQYF
TRBV7-2	14	TRBJ2-7	CASSLSGRRNEQYF
TRBV20-1	15	TRBJ2-1	CSASPKGQGKNEQFF
TRBV12-3/TRBV12-4	15	TRBJ2-3	CASSLGSGGDVTQYF
TRBV5-1	14	TRBJ1-2	CASSLGPTTYGYTF